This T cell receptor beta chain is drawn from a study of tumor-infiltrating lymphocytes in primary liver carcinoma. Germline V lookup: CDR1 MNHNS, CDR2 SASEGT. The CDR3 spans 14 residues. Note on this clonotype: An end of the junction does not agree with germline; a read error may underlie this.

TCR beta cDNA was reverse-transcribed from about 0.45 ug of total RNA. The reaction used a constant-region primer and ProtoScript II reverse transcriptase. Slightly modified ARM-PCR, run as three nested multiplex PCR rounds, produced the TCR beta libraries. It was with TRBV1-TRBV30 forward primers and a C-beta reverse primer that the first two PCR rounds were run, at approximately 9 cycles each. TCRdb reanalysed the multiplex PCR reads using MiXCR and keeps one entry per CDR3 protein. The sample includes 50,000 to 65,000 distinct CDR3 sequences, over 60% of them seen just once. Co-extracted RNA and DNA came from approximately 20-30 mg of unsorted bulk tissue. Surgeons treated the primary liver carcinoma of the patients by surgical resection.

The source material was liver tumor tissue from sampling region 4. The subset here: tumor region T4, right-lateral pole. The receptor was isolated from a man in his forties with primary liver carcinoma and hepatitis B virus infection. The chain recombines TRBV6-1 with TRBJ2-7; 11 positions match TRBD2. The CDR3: CASGAGLAGYELYF. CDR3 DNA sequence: TGTGCCAGCGGTGCAGGACTAGCGGGCTACGAGCTGTACTTC.